The 25 T cell receptor beta chains below were found in one sample sequenced in a study of CD8+CD57+ T cells in acquired aplastic anemia. TCR beta VDJ and CDR3 profiles were obtained from a genomic DNA template. One entry per CDR3 protein, called by TCRdb with MiXCR from the reads. This table holds roughly 190,000 distinct CDR3 sequences, 40% to 50% found once. Patients sequenced had flow cytometry evidence of CD8+CD57+ cell expansion. The sequencing sample was made of sorted CD4+, CD8+, or CD8+CD57+ T cells (not recorded which) from PBMCs. Every receptor here comes from a human donor with aplastic anemia.

J is TRBJ2-2 and V is TRBV6-5, with D perhaps TRBD1 (5 bases). The germline CDR1 and CDR2 sequences are MNHEY and SVGAGI. V was cut by 0 bases and J by 2 bases, with 10 bases left in between. The length of the CDR3 is 16 residues. Here the CDR3 DNA reads TGTGCCAGCAGTTACTCTCCAGGGAAAAACACCGGGGAGCTGTTTTTT. Protein: CASSYSPGKNTGELFF.

This clonotype was detected ten times or more. The chain couples TRBV5-1 to TRBJ1-1; no clear D gene. This CDR3 contains 14 residues. Trimming took off 3 bases at V and 2 bases at J, with 11 bases between the two ends. The germline CDR1 and CDR2 sequences are SGHRS and YFSETQ. The CDR3 nucleotides are TGCGCCAGCAGCTCGAAGCAGCTAAACACTGAAGCTTTCTTT. Its translation is CASSSKQLNTEAFF.

This clonotype was observed a handful of times. This sequence joins TRBV24-1 and TRBJ2-5; D uncertain. Germline CDR1 KGHDR, CDR2 SFDVKD. The germline V and J ends were trimmed by 1 base and 7 bases, with 3 bases remaining between them. The CDR3 spans 11 residues. For the CDR3, the DNA is TGTGCCACCAGTGATTTTGTGACCCAGTACTTC. Translation: CATSDFVTQYF.

This clonotype was observed a handful of times. This rearrangement joins TRBV24-1 to TRBJ2-5, with D possibly matching TRBD1 (6 bases). The V gene lost 4 bases and the J gene lost 4 bases, with 12 bases spanning the gap. There are 14 residues in the CDR3. Germline V gene lookup returns CDR1 KGHDR and CDR2 SFDVKD. CDR3 coding DNA: TGTGCCACCAGTGACCCCGGCAGGGGAGAGACCCAGTACTTC. This gives the protein CATSDPGRGETQYF.

The chain recombines TRBV11-1 with TRBJ2-7; unclear D gene. The CDR3 consists of 16 residues. Germline V lookup: CDR1 SGHAT, CDR2 FQDESV (reference sequence). V lost 2 bases and J 2 bases, leaving 16 bases between the germline ends. In DNA form, the CDR3 reads TGTGCCAGCAGCTTAATCGCGTTGGACGGACCCTACGAGCAGTACTTC. It specifies CASSLIALDGPYEQYF.

This clonotype was found once. This chain connects TRBV10-3 to TRBJ2-3; a possible D gene is TRBD2 (5 bases). Trimming removed 2 bases at V and 6 bases at J, with 12 bases between. The CDR3 is 14 residues long. Germline CDR1 and CDR2: ENHRY and SYGVKD. The CDR3 reads CAISEEGFGDTQYF. The CDR3 DNA sequence: TGTGCCATCAGTGAGGAGGGTTTTGGGGATACGCAGTATTTT.

This chain connects TRBV25-1 to TRBJ2-7; D gene unclear. CDR1 is MGHDK and CDR2 is SYGVNS in the germline V gene. The CDR3 contains 13 residues. V was trimmed by 11 bases and J by 1 base, leaving 15 bases between them. The DNA for the CDR3 is TGTGCCGCAGGTCTAGGAGAGTCCTACGAGCAGTACTTC. Protein sequence: CAAGLGESYEQYF.

V usage is TRBV5-1 and J usage is TRBJ2-3; 9 positions agree with TRBD1. The CDR3 spans 16 residues. Germline CDR1 SGHRS, CDR2 YFSETQ. After removal of 9 bases from V and 4 bases from J, the junction contained 15 bases not matched to a gene. As DNA, the CDR3 is TGCGCCACCCGGGCCCAAGGGACAGGGATCCCAGATACGCAGTATTTT. This sequence encodes CATRAQGTGIPDTQYF.

The gene calls are TRBV5-1 and TRBJ2-1; TRBD2 matches at 10 bases. After removal of 0 bases from V and 0 bases from J, the junction contained 6 bases not matched to a gene. The CDR3 extends over 18 amino acids. Germline CDR1 SGHRS, CDR2 YFSETQ. CDR3 nucleotide sequence: TGCGCCAGCAGCTTGGATAGCGGGAGGCCGAGCTCCTACAATGAGCAGTTCTTC. It yields the protein CASSLDSGRPSSYNEQFF.

A single count supports this clonotype. The rearrangement uses TRBV25-1 and TRBJ1-2; no clear D gene. Germline CDR1 reads MGHDK; CDR2 reads SYGVNS. The V end was cut by 3 bases, the J end by 13 bases, with 12 bases between. The CDR3 length is 11 residues. The CDR3 is CASSELATFTF. For the CDR3, the DNA is TGTGCCAGCAGTGAGTTAGCGACCTTCACCTTC.

As for this clonotype: This may stem from a read error, because a much larger clone lies one nucleotide away. The genes are TRBV2 and TRBJ1-1; maybe TRBD1 (5 bases). The CDR3 consists of 13 residues. CDR1 and CDR2 (germline): SNHLY, FYNNEI. The CDR3 region has the DNA TGTGCCAGCAGCCACGGCGCGGGGACTGAAGCTCTCTTT. It yields the protein CASSHGAGTEALF.

The chain couples TRBV24-1 to TRBJ1-1; D is ambiguous. V shed 4 bases and J shed 1 base, with 12 bases lying between them. The CDR3 has 15 amino acids. Germline values: CDR1 KGHDR, CDR2 SFDVKD. The CDR3 DNA reads as TGTGCCACCAGTGAGGGGAGGCGGCCGAACACTGAAGCTTTCTTT. Amino acids: CATSEGRRPNTEAFF.

This clonotype occurred once. The V call is TRBV9, the J call TRBJ1-2; D is possibly TRBD1 (6 bases). The CDR3 is made up of 15 amino acids. V gave up 0 bases and J gave up 8 bases, with 17 bases separating them. Germline values: CDR1 SGDLS, CDR2 YYNGEE. CDR3 in amino acids: CASSVGGQPELGYTF. The CDR3 region has the DNA TGTGCCAGCAGCGTAGGAGGACAGCCGGAACTCGGCTACACCTTC.

The CDR3 nucleotides read TGTGCCAGCACCATAACCGGGACAGTTGACGAGCAGTACTTC. As protein: CASTITGTVDEQYF. The chain links TRBV7-9 to TRBJ2-7; 7 nucleotides agree with TRBD1. Germline V lookup: CDR1 SEHNR, CDR2 FQNEAQ (reference sequence). Trimming cost V 7 bases and J 5 bases; bases outside gene matches: 11. CDR3 length equals 14 residues. Supplemented by reference TRBV7-9 and TRBJ2-7, the full variable domain reads DTGVSQNPRHKITKRGQNVTFRCDPISEHNRLYWYRQTLGQGPEFLTYFQNEAQLEKSRLLSDRFSAERPKGSFSTLEIQRTEQGDSAMYLCASTITGTVDEQYFGPGTRLTVT.

There are many counts of this clonotype. J is TRBJ2-7 and V is TRBV20-1; 10 nucleotides match TRBD1. This CDR3 is built from 16 residues. Germline V gene sequence: CDR1 DFQATT, CDR2 SNEGSKA (reference sequence). V lost 6 bases to trimming and J lost 7 bases; unmatched junction nucleotides: 18. The DNA for the CDR3 is TGCAGTGCCAGGATGTTTGCCGGGACAGGGGCTGGGGAGCAGTACTTC. Protein product: CSARMFAGTGAGEQYF.

This clonotype was seen at least ten times. The rearrangement joins TRBV24-1 to TRBJ1-5; D unresolved. Germline V gives CDR1 KGHDR, CDR2 SFDVKD. The CDR3 covers 12 residues. Trimming shortened V by 4 bases and J by 11 bases, and 11 bases separated the two germline ends. In nucleotides, the CDR3 is TGTGCCACCAGTGACCCCATCGGAGCCCAGCATTTT. It codes for CATSDPIGAQHF.

A single count supports this clonotype. The chain carries TRBV29-1 and TRBJ2-7, with 8 bases lining up with TRBD1. The CDR3 has 13 residues. Germline V gene sequence: CDR1 SQVTM, CDR2 ANQGSEA. The ends lost 5 bases at V and 1 base at J; junction bases unmatched: 4. Here the CDR3 DNA reads TGCAGCGTTATCAGGACAGGGTCCTACGAGCAGTACTTC. Protein: CSVIRTGSYEQYF.

The V gene is TRBV10-3, the J gene TRBJ2-1, with TRBD2 matching over 15 bases. The V gene end was trimmed by 5 bases and the J gene end by 7 bases; junction bases not matched to a gene: 6. Germline V gene sequence: CDR1 ENHRY, CDR2 SYGVKD. This CDR3 is built from 16 residues. This CDR3 reads CAISPGLAGGYNEQFF. The CDR3 coding sequence is TGTGCCATCAGTCCGGGACTAGCGGGAGGCTATAATGAGCAGTTCTTC.

This clonotype came up many times. The chain recombines TRBV7-9 with TRBJ1-2; D is uncertain. V was shortened by 1 base and J by 6 bases, with 12 bases between the two germline ends. This CDR3 is 14 amino acids long. Germline V gene sequence: CDR1 SEHNR, CDR2 FQNEAQ (reference sequence). The CDR3 sequence is CASSLEARANGYTF. CDR3 DNA: TGTGCCAGCAGCTTAGAGGCTAGGGCAAATGGCTACACCTTC.

This clonotype was observed at least ten times. V and J are TRBV5-1 and TRBJ1-4; 7 bases fit TRBD1. In germline, CDR1 is SGHRS, CDR2 YFSETQ. The junction had 9 bases not matched to a gene; V was cut back by 4 bases and J by 3 bases. CDR3 length: 16 residues. The CDR3 DNA sequence: TGCGCCAGCAGCGAGAGACAGGGCCCTCCTAATGAAAAACTGTTTTTT. Its translation is CASSERQGPPNEKLFF.

This rearrangement joins TRBV6-1 to TRBJ2-2, with TRBD2 matching 7 bases. The length of the CDR3 is 15 residues. CDR1 is MNHNS and CDR2 is SASEGT in the germline V gene. V lost 10 bases, J lost 0 bases, and 8 bases stayed unmatched. The CDR3 bases are TGTGCCACTACCGGGGGGAGGACGAACACCGGGGAGCTGTTTTTT. It codes for CATTGGRTNTGELFF.

The gene calls are TRBV20-1 and TRBJ1-5; TRBD1 is a possible D gene (6 bases). The CDR3 has 14 residues. Looked up from germline, CDR1 is DFQATT and CDR2 is SNEGSKA (reference sequence). V shed 0 bases and J shed 2 bases, with 8 bases lying between them. This chain's CDR3 is CSAREGGGNQPQHF. CDR3 DNA sequence: TGCAGTGCTAGAGAAGGGGGTGGCAATCAGCCCCAGCATTTT.

About this clonotype: A much larger clone sits a single nucleotide away, making a read error possible. The chain recombines TRBV7-2 with TRBJ1-4; 9 bases are a match to TRBD1. Germline values: CDR1 SGHTA, CDR2 FQGNSA. The CDR3 length is 14 residues. The CDR3 loop reads CASSFDRGNEELFF. The CDR3 DNA follows: TGTGCCAGCAGCTTCGACAGGGGGAATGAAGAACTGTTTTTT. The entire variable domain, with the rest obtained from reference TRBV7-2 and TRBJ1-4, is as follows: GAGVSQSPSNKVTEKGKDVELRCDPISGHTALYWYRQSLGQGLEFLIYFQGNSAPDKSGLPSDRFSAERTGGSVSTLTIQRTQQEDSAVYLCASSFDRGNEELFFGSGTQLSVL.

This rearrangement joins TRBV5-4 to TRBJ2-2, with unresolved D. CDR1 is SGHNT and CDR2 is YYREEE in the germline V gene (reference sequence). The CDR3 is made up of 14 amino acids. V lost 4 bases and J lost 0, with 7 bases in between. The CDR3: CASSTGTNTGELFF. CDR3 nucleotides: TGTGCCAGCAGCACGGGTACGAACACCGGGGAGCTGTTTTTT.

This clonotype was found once. V usage is TRBV7-6 and J usage is TRBJ2-5; a possible D gene is TRBD2 (6 bases). The CDR3 sequence is 14 residues long. V dropped 5 bases and J dropped 3 bases, with 13 bases sitting between them. The germline V gene encodes CDR1 SGHVS and CDR2 FNYEAQ. The DNA of the CDR3 is TGTGCCAGCAGCGCCCGGGAGTTGAAAGAGACCCAGTACTTC. This gives the protein CASSARELKETQYF.